Below are 30 T cell receptor beta chains sequenced from a single sample in a study of T cell repertoires in cytomegalovirus infection. TCRdb re-called the reads through MiXCR, storing one row per CDR3 protein. The sample gives under 500,000 distinct CDR3 sequences, under 55% of which show up once; just under 45% is in the top ten. For these receptors, no antigen is known. The material was cultured PBMCs, obtained from culture after CMV antigen stimulation. These receptors all stem from a human donor in good health (CMV status not recorded). Some clones in this sample may be carry-over from other donors' samples.

The J gene is TRBJ2-7, the V gene TRBV7-9; possibly TRBD1 for D (6 bases). The germline V gene encodes CDR1 SEHNR and CDR2 FQNEAQ (reference sequence). Trimming took off 5 bases at V and 2 bases at J, with 19 bases between the two ends. CDR3 size: 16 residues. The CDR3 spells CASSLNRAPTTYEQYF. CDR3 nucleotide sequence: TGTGCCAGCAGCCTCAACAGGGCTCCTACAACCTACGAGCAGTACTTC.

The chain recombines TRBV6-2 or TRBV6-3 with TRBJ1-5; possible D gene TRBD1, 5 bases. Per the germline V gene, CDR1 is MNHEY and CDR2 is SVGEGT. The CDR3 loop spans 16 amino acids. V was cut by 6 bases and J by 2 bases, with 17 bases left in between. CDR3 protein: CASRPSWGAGNQPQHF. CDR3 DNA sequence: TGTGCCAGCAGGCCATCGTGGGGCGCTGGCAATCAGCCCCAGCATTTT.

This clonotype was recorded a few times. The rearrangement joins TRBV5-1 to TRBJ1-1; D is uncertain. Trimming removed 6 bases at V and 2 bases at J, with 11 bases between. The CDR3 runs 13 residues. The germline gives CDR1 SGHRS, CDR2 YFSETQ. The CDR3 DNA is TGCGCCAGCATGGTCAGTGGAAACACTGAAGCTTTCTTT. Residues: CASMVSGNTEAFF.

This clonotype has more than one count but fewer than ten. The genes are TRBV6-5 and TRBJ2-1, with D tentatively TRBD1 (5 bases). The germline V gene has CDR1 MNHEY and CDR2 SVGAGI. The ends were cut back, 5 bases at V and 10 bases at J, with 12 bases in the middle. This CDR3 has 12 residues. CDR3 amino acids: CASSLQGGEQFF. The CDR3 region has the DNA TGTGCCAGCAGTCTCCAGGGCGGAGAGCAGTTCTTC.

The gene calls are TRBV18 and TRBJ2-3; 7 bases line up with TRBD2. The junction had 4 bases not matched to a gene; V was cut back by 6 bases and J by 4 bases. This CDR3 contains 13 residues. Germline V CDR1 and CDR2: KGHSH, LQKENI. The CDR3 here is CASSPGRSDTQYF. The CDR3 DNA reads as TGTGCCAGCTCCCCCGGGAGGTCAGATACGCAGTATTTT.

The table lists this clonotype with a few counts. The gene calls are TRBV4-1 and TRBJ2-6, with D maybe TRBD1 (6 bases). V was trimmed by 8 bases and J by 1 base, leaving 9 bases between them. This CDR3 region has 14 residues. From germline, CDR1 is MGHRA and CDR2 YSYEKL. DNA of the CDR3: TGCGCCAGCCGGGACATTTCTGGGGCCAACGTCCTGACTTTC. Protein product: CASRDISGANVLTF.

The chain carries TRBV11-2 and TRBJ1-3; D is undetermined. The V end lost 3 bases, the J end lost 0 bases, and 9 bases lay between the germline ends. Germline V lookup: CDR1 SGHAT, CDR2 FQNNGV. This CDR3 is built from 15 residues. CDR3 loop: CASSFSRTSGNTIYF. The CDR3 DNA is TGTGCCAGCAGCTTTTCCCGGACCTCTGGAAACACCATATATTTT.

The rearrangement joins TRBV7-9 to TRBJ1-1, with a possible D match to TRBD1 (5 bases). CDR1 and CDR2 from the germline V gene are SEHNR and FQNEAQ (reference sequence). The CDR3 is 11 amino acids. V lost 5 bases, J lost 7 bases, and 8 bases lay in between. CDR3 coding DNA: TGTGCCAGCAGCGGGGGGAATGAAGCTTTCTTT. Translation gives CASSGGNEAFF. Filled out from reference TRBV7-9 and TRBJ1-1, the complete variable domain reads DTGVSQNPRHKITKRGQNVTFRCDPISEHNRLYWYRQTLGQGPEFLTYFQNEAQLEKSRLLSDRFSAERPKGSFSTLEIQRTEQGDSAMYLCASSGGNEAFFGQGTRLTVV.

J is TRBJ1-1 and V is TRBV5-1; weak D call: TRBD1 (5 bases). Trimming removed 4 bases from V and 3 bases from J, with 16 bases in between. The CDR3 has 15 amino acids. Per the germline V gene, CDR1 is SGHRS and CDR2 is YFSETQ. The DNA for the CDR3 is TGCGCCAGCAGCCCCGGTGGGGGTGGGGACACTGAAGCTTTCTTT. Protein sequence: CASSPGGGGDTEAFF. Filled out from reference TRBV5-1 and TRBJ1-1, the complete variable domain reads KAGVTQTPRYLIKTRGQQVTLSCSPISGHRSVSWYQQTPGQGLQFLFEYFSETQRNKGNFPGRFSGRQFSNSRSEMNVSTLELGDSALYLCASSPGGGGDTEAFFGQGTRLTVV.

V gene TRBV19 combines with J gene TRBJ2-1, with unresolved D. Per germline, CDR1 LNHDA and CDR2 SQIVND (reference sequence). This CDR3 region has 14 residues. The ends were cut back, 4 bases at V and 15 bases at J, with 22 bases in the middle. The CDR3 region is CASSKQGISFRWFF. For the CDR3, the DNA is TGTGCCAGTAGTAAACAAGGAATTTCGTTCCGATGGTTCTTC.

The V call is TRBV4-1, the J call TRBJ2-7; 7 bases fit TRBD2. After removal of 4 bases from V and 6 bases from J, the junction contained 3 bases not matched to a gene. There are 12 residues in the CDR3. Germline lookup yields CDR1 MGHRA and CDR2 YSYEKL. CDR3 protein: CASSRVAGEQYF. Here the CDR3 DNA reads TGCGCCAGCAGCCGGGTAGCGGGCGAGCAGTACTTC.

The chain recombines TRBV12-3 or TRBV12-4 with TRBJ1-1; possibly TRBD1 for D (5 bases). V was cut by 8 bases and J by 1 base, with 11 bases left in between. CDR3 size: 13 residues. The CDR3 nucleotides read TGTGCCAGCGGGGGAGGTCAGAACACTGAAGCTTTCTTT. It encodes CASGGGQNTEAFF.

The rearrangement uses TRBV27 and TRBJ2-3; D is undetermined. V shed 5 bases and J shed 1 base, with 16 bases lying between them. From germline, CDR1 is MNHEY and CDR2 SMNVEV (reference sequence). CDR3 length: 16 amino acids. The chain's CDR3 is CASSPGPIWGTDTQYF. DNA of the CDR3: TGTGCCAGCAGTCCCGGACCGATATGGGGCACAGATACGCAGTATTTT.

The CDR3 DNA follows: TGTGCCAGCTCCCGTCGGAGCCGAGAGCAGTACTTC. This sequence encodes CASSRRSREQYF. The chain couples TRBV6-1 to TRBJ2-7; D is unresolved. In germline, CDR1 is MNHNS, CDR2 SASEGT. CDR3 length: 12 residues. V lost 8 bases and J 7 bases, leaving 15 bases between the germline ends.

The chain combines TRBV4-1 with TRBJ2-1; maybe TRBD2 (6 bases). The CDR3 contains 15 residues. The germline CDR1 and CDR2 sequences are MGHRA and YSYEKL. The germline V and J ends were trimmed by 0 bases and 8 bases, with 14 bases remaining between them. The CDR3 coding sequence is TGCGCCAGCAGCCAAGAGGGGCTAGCGCCCCATGAGCAGTTCTTC. The encoded protein is CASSQEGLAPHEQFF.

The chain couples TRBV6-1 to TRBJ2-2; 8 nucleotides match TRBD1. CDR1 is MNHNS and CDR2 is SASEGT in the germline V gene. The CDR3 length is 14 residues. Germline trimming cut 3 bases from V and 6 bases from J; bases unmatched to any gene: 3. The chain's CDR3 is CASSDRTGPGELFF. The CDR3 DNA sequence: TGTGCCAGCAGTGACCGGACAGGGCCCGGGGAGCTGTTTTTT.

The rearrangement joins TRBV6-2 or TRBV6-3 to TRBJ1-5; D is possibly TRBD1 (5 bases). The CDR3 contains 13 residues. Germline-derived CDR1 and CDR2 are MNHEY and SVGEGT. Trimming took off 6 bases at V and 3 bases at J, with 9 bases between the two ends. The CDR3 is CASRWGNNQPQHF. DNA for the CDR3: TGTGCCAGCAGATGGGGCAACAATCAGCCCCAGCATTTT.

The chain combines TRBV7-6 with TRBJ1-1; D is undetermined. V lost 5 bases and J lost 4, with 17 bases in between. The CDR3 covers 15 residues. CDR1 and CDR2 from the germline V gene are SGHVS and FNYEAQ. The CDR3 loop reads CASSPARWGGTEAFF. CDR3 bases: TGTGCCAGCAGCCCCGCTAGGTGGGGTGGCACTGAAGCTTTCTTT.

CDR3 nucleotide sequence: TGTGCCAGCAGTAGGGGGGGGGTGCTGCCCCAGCATTTT. This gives the protein CASSRGGVLPQHF. The J gene is TRBJ1-5, the V gene TRBV6-1; maybe TRBD1 (6 bases). The CDR3 has 13 residues. Germline V gives CDR1 MNHNS, CDR2 SASEGT. The V end lost 5 bases, the J end lost 9 bases, and 14 bases lay between the germline ends.

This clonotype was seen a handful of times. V is TRBV7-9 and J is TRBJ1-1, with TRBD1 identical over 8 bases. Trimming cost V 6 bases and J 1 base; bases outside gene matches: 13. Germline V gene data show CDR1 as SEHNR and CDR2 as FQNEAQ (reference sequence). The CDR3 length is 17 residues. CDR3 in DNA: TGTGCCAGCAGTTCCGCGCTCAGGGGGCCCAAGAACACTGAAGCTTTCTTT. This translates into CASSSALRGPKNTEAFF.

As DNA, the CDR3 is TGTGCCAGTAGTATATTACTGGCGGGAGGGGGGTACAATGAGCAGTTCTTC. As protein: CASSILLAGGGYNEQFF. This sequence joins TRBV19 and TRBJ2-1; TRBD2 matches at 9 bases. The CDR3 totals 17 residues. The V gene end was trimmed by 2 bases and the J gene end by 4 bases; junction bases not matched to a gene: 9. Germline V gene sequence: CDR1 LNHDA, CDR2 SQIVND (reference sequence).

This sequence joins TRBV7-2 and TRBJ2-1, with 7 bases matching TRBD2. With 4 bases clipped from V and 0 bases from J, the junction kept 6 bases outside the gene matches. This CDR3 has 16 residues. Germline V lookup: CDR1 SGHTA, CDR2 FQGNSA. CDR3 residues: CASSSGRGDSYNEQFF. As DNA, the CDR3 is TGTGCCAGCAGCTCCGGTCGGGGGGACTCCTACAATGAGCAGTTCTTC.

The rearrangement uses TRBV7-2 and TRBJ2-1; D unclear. V lost 1 base, J lost 10 bases, and 17 bases lay in between. CDR1 and CDR2 from the germline V gene are SGHTA and FQGNSA. The CDR3 runs 15 residues. CDR3 sequence reads: CASSLGPGGGGEQFF. The CDR3 DNA reads as TGTGCCAGCAGCTTAGGGCCGGGTGGCGGCGGCGAGCAGTTCTTC.

The gene calls are TRBV20-1 and TRBJ2-1; 7 positions match TRBD2. The CDR3 contains 14 residues. The V segment lost 0 bases and the J segment 10 bases; nucleotides outside the gene matches: 9. Germline V gene sequence: CDR1 DFQATT, CDR2 SNEGSKA (reference sequence). CDR3: CSARDWRERKEQFF. The CDR3 nucleotides read TGCAGTGCTAGAGACTGGCGGGAGCGGAAGGAGCAGTTCTTC.

The chain recombines TRBV4-1 with TRBJ1-2, with 7 bases that match TRBD1. The CDR3 sequence is 13 residues long. The germline V gene has CDR1 MGHRA and CDR2 YSYEKL. After removal of 2 bases from V and 4 bases from J, the junction contained 1 base not matched to a gene. CDR3 nucleotide sequence: TGCGCCAGCAGCCAAAGGACAGGCTATGGCTACACCTTC. It specifies CASSQRTGYGYTF.

Of note for this clonotype: Mismatch with germline at one junction end may stem from a read error. The V and J genes are TRBV20-1 and TRBJ2-2; perhaps TRBD2 as D (6 bases). There are 14 residues in the CDR3. Looked up from germline, CDR1 is DFQATT and CDR2 is SNEGSKA (reference sequence). The CDR3 spells CSAPIRGNSGELFF. CDR3 in DNA: TGCAGTGCCCCGATCCGGGGGAACTCCGGGGAGCTGTTTTTT.

The rearrangement uses TRBV7-9 and TRBJ2-7; tentatively, D is TRBD2 (7 bases). Germline V gene sequence: CDR1 SEHNR, CDR2 FQNEAQ (reference sequence). Deletions cut 0 bases from V and 4 bases from J, with 19 bases between. The CDR3 is 17 residues long. CDR3 protein: CASSLAGGGPFWYEQYF. CDR3 nucleotide sequence: TGTGCCAGCAGCTTAGCGGGCGGGGGCCCGTTCTGGTACGAGCAGTACTTC.

J is TRBJ2-7 and V is TRBV6-2 or TRBV6-3, with 13 bases fitting TRBD2. The CDR3 is 17 residues long. Germline V gives CDR1 MNHEY, CDR2 SVGEGT. Germline trimming cut 6 bases from V and 0 bases from J; bases unmatched to any gene: 8. CDR3 residues: CASRPGLAGPSSYEQYF. CDR3 DNA: TGTGCCAGCAGACCGGGACTAGCGGGACCGAGCTCCTACGAGCAGTACTTC.

The rearrangement joins TRBV30 to TRBJ1-2; 8 bases line up with TRBD1. J gave up 6 bases and V 1 base, and 4 bases lay outside the gene matches. The CDR3 has 13 amino acids. CDR1 and CDR2 (germline): GTSNPN, SVGIG (reference sequence). The CDR3 nucleotides are TGTGCCTGGAGTGAGGCAGGGGGCCATGGCTACACCTTC. Its protein product is CAWSEAGGHGYTF.

In its sample, this clonotype was seen a few times. The chain combines TRBV7-6 with TRBJ2-6, with a weak D call TRBD1 (5 bases). The CDR3 is 17 residues long. The V gene's germline CDR1 is SGHVS and CDR2 FNYEAQ. Trimming removed 1 base at V and 1 base at J, with 11 bases between. CDR3 coding DNA: TGTGCCAGCAGCTTAGACTTTCAGGGTTCTGGGGCCAACGTCCTGACTTTC. Its translation: CASSLDFQGSGANVLTF.